This T cell receptor beta chain came from a study of blood T cell repertoires in COVID-19. Study as a whole: The samples span acute and convalescent COVID-19 from the United States, Italy and Spain. Sources were T cells, B-cell-depleted T cells, or PBMCs; the material itself was cDNA or gDNA.

Seattle participants joined during active infection and were tracked over time. This CDR3 has 13 residues. Germline loops: CDR1 SEHNR, CDR2 FQNEAQ (reference sequence). Trimming at V came to 5 bases and at J to 4 bases, leaving 4 bases not matched to a gene. Methods used by the authors: Amplifying reference gene primers gave estimates of nucleated cell counts. Produced via immunoSEQ multiplex PCR; TCRdb's table is partial and in-frame only. The V and J calls and clone size were taken over from that table, and D and trimming were inferred from the DNA. The repertoire has some 180,000 clones, approximately 84% of them found once; the top ten carry 2.5% to 3%.

The receptor comes from a woman older than 75 with COVID-19, enrolled during active disease. Source material: peripheral blood. The rearrangement uses TRBV7-9 and TRBJ2-7; 8 positions agree with TRBD1. CDR3 bases: TGTGCCAGCAGCAGGGGACAGGTGTACGAGCAGTACTTC. Its protein product is CASSRGQVYEQYF.